The 24 T cell receptor beta chains reported below all come from one sample, sequenced in a study of response to subunit inactivated influenza vaccine. TCRdb reprocessed the RT-PCR reads with MiXCR, giving one entry per CDR3 protein. The sample includes 600,000 to 700,000 distinct CDR3 sequences, less than 15% of them seen just once. The sample was PBMCs from blood, taken roughly 2 weeks before vaccination. These receptors were taken from a man aged 50 to 59 who received an inactivated influenza vaccine.

This clonotype has more than one count but fewer than ten. The rearrangement uses TRBV6-2 or TRBV6-3 and TRBJ2-1, with 7 nucleotides matching TRBD2. CDR3 length: 15 residues. Germline CDR1 and CDR2: MNHEY and SVGEGT. J gave up 7 bases and V 4 bases, and 10 bases lay outside the gene matches. CDR3 bases: TGTGCCAGCAGTTTAGAAGCGGGGACCTGGAATGAGCAGTTCTTC. This translates into CASSLEAGTWNEQFF.

This rearrangement joins TRBV7-7 to TRBJ2-2, with D unresolved. Germline V gene lookup returns CDR1 SSHAT and CDR2 FNYEAQ (reference sequence). V was clipped by 2 bases and J by 1 base, with 17 bases between them. This CDR3 region has 18 residues. CDR3 DNA: TGTGCCAGCAGCTTACCTCCAGTTAGGCCAATGAACACCGGGGAGCTGTTTTTT. It codes for CASSLPPVRPMNTGELFF. Filled out from reference TRBV7-7 and TRBJ2-2, the complete variable domain reads GAGVSQSPRYKVTKRGQDVTLRCDPISSHATLYWYQQALGQGPEFLTYFNYEAQPDKSGLPSDRFSAERPEGSISTLTIQRTEQRDSAMYRCASSLPPVRPMNTGELFFGEGSRLTVL.

This clonotype was picked up many times. This chain links TRBV20-1 with TRBJ1-2, with D unresolved. Germline V gene data show CDR1 as DFQATT and CDR2 as SNEGSKA (reference sequence). V shed 2 bases and J shed 8 bases, with 18 bases lying between them. The CDR3 loop spans 14 amino acids. CDR3 protein: CSARPLTPGYGYTF. Written as DNA, the CDR3 is TGCAGTGCTAGACCTCTTACCCCAGGTTACGGCTACACCTTC.

The chain links TRBV2 to TRBJ2-3; no reliable D call. There are 15 residues in the CDR3. CDR1 and CDR2 (germline): SNHLY, FYNNEI. V lost 4 bases to trimming and J lost 2 bases, with 13 bases between them. The chain's CDR3 is CASSVESIFTDTQYF. In DNA form, the CDR3 reads TGTGCCAGCAGTGTGGAGTCTATCTTCACAGATACGCAGTATTTT. The whole variable domain, remainder taken from reference TRBV2 and TRBJ2-3, is EPEVTQTPSHQVTQMGQEVILRCVPISNHLYFYWYRQILGQKVEFLVSFYNNEISEKSEIFDDQFSVERPDGSNFTLKIRSTKLEDSAMYFCASSVESIFTDTQYFGPGTRLTVL.

This clonotype was seen only a few times. V gene TRBV19 combines with J gene TRBJ1-6; D is undetermined. Germline assignment: CDR1 LNHDA and CDR2 SQIVND (reference sequence). CDR3 size: 13 residues. Trimming cost V 5 bases and J 9 bases, with 11 bases left between them. CDR3 in DNA: TGTGCCAGTAGTGTCACGGAAGTTTCACCCCTCCACTTT. Translation: CASSVTEVSPLHF.

The genes are TRBV20-1 and TRBJ1-1; 8 positions match TRBD1. The J segment lost 0 bases and the V segment lost 6 bases, leaving 9 bases of the junction unmatched. Germline V gene sequence: CDR1 DFQATT, CDR2 SNEGSKA (reference sequence). The CDR3 has 15 amino acids. The DNA for the CDR3 is TGCAGTGCCCCACCGGGACAGGTGATGAACACTGAAGCTTTCTTT. This gives the protein CSAPPGQVMNTEAFF.

The gene calls are TRBV12-3 or TRBV12-4 and TRBJ2-2; D gene uncertain. Trimming took 5 bases from V and 9 from J, leaving 13 bases between them. The CDR3 runs 13 residues. The CDR3 is CASSIDNARELFF. The CDR3 DNA is TGTGCCAGCAGTATAGACAATGCGAGGGAGCTGTTTTTT.

This clonotype was seen a few times. A junction end diverges from the germline sequence, so it may reflect a read error. V usage is TRBV12-3 or TRBV12-4 and J usage is TRBJ2-1; 8 bases map to TRBD1. This CDR3 has 12 amino acids. The CDR3 reads CASSFDDRGMVF. CDR3 coding DNA: TGTGCCAGCAGTTTCGACGACAGGGGTATGGTCTTC.

The chain recombines TRBV4-3 with TRBJ2-4; 9 bases are shared with TRBD1. This CDR3 has 16 amino acids. The J segment lost 7 bases and the V segment lost 4 bases, leaving 11 bases of the junction unmatched. Germline-derived CDR1 and CDR2 are LGHNA and YSLEER. The CDR3 protein is CASSRAEGQGLNIQYF. DNA of the CDR3: TGCGCCAGCAGCCGCGCAGAGGGACAGGGTTTGAACATTCAGTACTTC.

Here the CDR3 reads CSAPWGRSGSPYNEQFF. As DNA, the CDR3 is TGCAGTGCTCCGTGGGGACGCAGCGGGAGTCCCTACAATGAGCAGTTCTTC. This sequence joins TRBV20-1 and TRBJ2-1; 8 positions agree with TRBD2. Germline V gives CDR1 DFQATT, CDR2 SNEGSKA (reference sequence). The CDR3 totals 17 residues. The trim removed 5 bases at V and 2 bases at J, leaving 14 bases unmatched.

This clonotype has at least ten counts. The chain combines TRBV10-3 with TRBJ2-1; 16 nucleotides match TRBD2. In germline, CDR1 is ENHRY, CDR2 SYGVKD. The CDR3 runs 21 residues. The V and J ends lost 4 bases and 0 bases, in that order; junction bases with no gene match: 12. This CDR3 is CAISGLGTGLAGGLSYNEQFF. The CDR3 coding sequence is TGTGCCATCAGTGGTCTTGGGACGGGACTAGCGGGGGGGCTCTCCTACAATGAGCAGTTCTTC.

This chain uses TRBV15 with TRBJ2-1, with TRBD2 matching 8 bases. The V gene's germline CDR1 is LNHNV and CDR2 YYDKDF (reference sequence). V lost 0 bases and J lost 8; bases outside the gene matches: 12. This CDR3 spans 17 amino acids. CDR3 in DNA: TGTGCCACCAGCAGAGATGGACTAGCACCTAGCCGGGATGAGCAGTTCTTC. This translates into CATSRDGLAPSRDEQFF.

This sequence joins TRBV24-1 and TRBJ2-2; D is ambiguous. Trimming shortened V by 0 bases and J by 2 bases, and 3 bases separated the two germline ends. The CDR3 spans 14 residues. Germline values: CDR1 KGHDR, CDR2 SFDVKD. CDR3 residues: CATSDLPNTGELFF. The DNA for the CDR3 is TGTGCCACCAGTGATTTGCCCAACACCGGGGAGCTGTTTTTT.

This clonotype was observed a few times. The chain couples TRBV29-1 to TRBJ2-1, with 8 positions matching TRBD2. The CDR3 consists of 15 residues. Germline CDR1 and CDR2: SQVTM and ANQGSEA. The V segment lost 6 bases and the J segment 2 bases; nucleotides outside the gene matches: 9. DNA for the CDR3: TGCAGCGTCGCCTTAGCGGGAAGACCCTACAATGAGCAGTTCTTC. Translated: CSVALAGRPYNEQFF.

This clonotype has more than one count but fewer than ten. The CDR3 is CASSVDWTGPNYGYTF. CDR3 sequence (DNA): TGTGCCAGCAGCGTTGACTGGACAGGGCCTAACTATGGCTACACCTTC. This chain connects TRBV9 to TRBJ1-2; 8 nucleotides match TRBD1. This CDR3 region has 16 residues. The junction had 6 bases not matched to a gene; V was cut back by 2 bases and J by 0 bases. From germline, CDR1 is SGDLS and CDR2 YYNGEE.

This clonotype was counted a few times. The CDR3 DNA reads as TGTGCCAGCAGTGAAACAGCGGGGGGGTCCTACAATGAGCAGTTCTTC. This translates into CASSETAGGSYNEQFF. The chain links TRBV2 to TRBJ2-1, with 10 bases fitting TRBD2. Germline V gives CDR1 SNHLY, CDR2 FYNNEI. J was trimmed by 1 base and V by 2 bases; bases with no gene match: 2. This CDR3 is 16 amino acids long.

This clonotype was counted only a few times. The chain links TRBV4-1 to TRBJ2-5; D may correspond to TRBD1 or TRBD2 (5 bases each). Germline V CDR1 and CDR2: MGHRA, YSYEKL. Between the trimmed V and J ends, which lost 3 bases and 1 base, there was a span of 15 bases. The CDR3 extends over 16 amino acids. DNA of the CDR3: TGCGCCAGCAGCCAGTACTCCGGGACGTCCCAAGAGACCCAGTACTTC. Translating it yields CASSQYSGTSQETQYF.

This clonotype was found a few times. The rearrangement links TRBV7-9 to TRBJ1-2, with D possibly matching TRBD1 (5 bases). V lost 1 base to trimming and J lost 6 bases, with 12 bases between them. Germline V lookup: CDR1 SEHNR, CDR2 FQNEAQ (reference sequence). CDR3 size: 14 residues. The CDR3 DNA follows: TGTGCCAGCAGCTTAGGACTACCAGGGAATGGCTACACCTTC. This gives the protein CASSLGLPGNGYTF.

This clonotype turned up a few times. The gene calls are TRBV6-5 and TRBJ2-1, with 8 bases fitting TRBD2. V trimming: 0 bases; J trimming: 7 bases; junction bases outside the gene matches: 11. CDR3 length: 17 amino acids. Per the germline V gene, CDR1 is MNHEY and CDR2 is SVGAGI. Written as DNA, the CDR3 is TGTGCCAGCAGTTACTCGATACCGGGAGGGCCCCTGAATGAGCAGTTCTTC. Residues: CASSYSIPGGPLNEQFF.

V usage is TRBV5-1 and J usage is TRBJ2-2; D may be TRBD2 (5 bases). This CDR3 spans 13 amino acids. Germline CDR1 reads SGHRS; CDR2 reads YFSETQ. The V end lost 6 bases, the J end lost 3 bases, and 9 bases lay between the germline ends. The CDR3 loop reads CASIGEHTGELFF. The CDR3 region has the DNA TGCGCCAGCATTGGGGAGCACACCGGGGAGCTGTTTTTT.

This clonotype turned up a few times. The chain employs TRBV6-2 or TRBV6-3 and TRBJ2-1; 9 bases match TRBD2. Unmatched junction bases numbered 19, after V lost 5 bases and J lost 11 bases. Germline V lookup: CDR1 MNHEY, CDR2 SVGEGT. The CDR3 is 17 residues long. The CDR3 region has the DNA TGTGCCAGCAGTAACCCTGGGCTAGCGGGGAGTTCGGTTCAGCAGTTCTTC. As protein: CASSNPGLAGSSVQQFF.

This clonotype was detected a few times. Germline and junction disagree at one end, which may indicate a read error. This chain uses TRBV6-1 with TRBJ1-1; D not resolved. Germline CDR1 reads MNHNS; CDR2 reads SASEGT. This CDR3 spans 14 amino acids. The CDR3 bases are TGTGCCAGCAGTGTTTCAGTGGGGAACGCTGAAGCTTTCTTT. This codes for CASSVSVGNAEAFF.

This clonotype appeared a few times. The rearrangement links TRBV10-3 to TRBJ1-3; D is undetermined. The CDR3 length is 12 residues. Germline lookup yields CDR1 ENHRY and CDR2 SYGVKD. V was pared by 2 bases and J by 5 bases, with 4 bases between. Here the CDR3 reads CAISEIRNTIYF. The DNA of the CDR3 is TGTGCCATCAGTGAGATAAGAAACACCATATATTTT.

This clonotype occurred a few times. The rearrangement joins TRBV6-5 to TRBJ2-1; a weak D match, TRBD2 (6 bases). The CDR3 spans 16 residues. The germline gives CDR1 MNHEY, CDR2 SVGAGI. Trimming shortened V by 2 bases and J by 0 bases, and 11 bases separated the two germline ends. The chain's CDR3 is CASSYAGRSSYNEQFF. In DNA, the CDR3 is TGTGCCAGCAGTTACGCGGGGAGGAGCTCCTACAATGAGCAGTTCTTC.